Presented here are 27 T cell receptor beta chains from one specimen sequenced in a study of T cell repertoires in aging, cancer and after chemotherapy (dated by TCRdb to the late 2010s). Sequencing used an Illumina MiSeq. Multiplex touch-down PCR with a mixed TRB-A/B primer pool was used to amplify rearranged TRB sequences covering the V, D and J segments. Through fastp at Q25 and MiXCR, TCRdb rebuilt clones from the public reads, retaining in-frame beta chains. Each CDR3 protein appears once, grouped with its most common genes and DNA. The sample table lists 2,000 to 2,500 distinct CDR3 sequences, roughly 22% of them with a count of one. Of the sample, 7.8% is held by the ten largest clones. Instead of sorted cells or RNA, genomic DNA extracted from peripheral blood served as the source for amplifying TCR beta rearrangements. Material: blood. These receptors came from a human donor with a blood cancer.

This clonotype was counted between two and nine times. The CDR3 coding sequence is TGTGCCAGCAGTTACTCAGACAGACAGGGATGGACTGAAGCTTTCTTT. It is translated as CASSYSDRQGWTEAFF. The V call is TRBV6-2 or TRBV6-3, the J call TRBJ1-1; 7 nucleotides agree with TRBD1. The CDR3 totals 16 residues. Trimming took 0 bases from V and 5 from J; bases not matched to a gene: 9. Germline V CDR1 and CDR2: MNHEY, SVGEGT.

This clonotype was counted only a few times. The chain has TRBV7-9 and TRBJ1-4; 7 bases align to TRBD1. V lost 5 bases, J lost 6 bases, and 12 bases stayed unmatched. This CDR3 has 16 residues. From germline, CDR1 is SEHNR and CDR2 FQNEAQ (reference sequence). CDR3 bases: TGTGCCAGCAGCCCGTTTATGGGGACAGCGGATGAAAAACTGTTTTTT. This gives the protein CASSPFMGTADEKLFF.

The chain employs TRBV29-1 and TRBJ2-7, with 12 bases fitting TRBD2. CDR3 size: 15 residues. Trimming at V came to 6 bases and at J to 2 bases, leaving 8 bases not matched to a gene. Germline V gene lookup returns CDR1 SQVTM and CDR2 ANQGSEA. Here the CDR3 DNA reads TGCAGCGTCCGACTAGCGGGAGAAGAGACCTACGAGCAGTACTTC. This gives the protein CSVRLAGEETYEQYF.

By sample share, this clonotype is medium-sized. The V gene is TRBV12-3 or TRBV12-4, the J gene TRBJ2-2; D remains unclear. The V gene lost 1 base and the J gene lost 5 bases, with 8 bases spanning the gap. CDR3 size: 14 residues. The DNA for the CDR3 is TGTGCCAGCAGTTTAGGTTCACGAACCGGGGAGCTGTTTTTT. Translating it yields CASSLGSRTGELFF.

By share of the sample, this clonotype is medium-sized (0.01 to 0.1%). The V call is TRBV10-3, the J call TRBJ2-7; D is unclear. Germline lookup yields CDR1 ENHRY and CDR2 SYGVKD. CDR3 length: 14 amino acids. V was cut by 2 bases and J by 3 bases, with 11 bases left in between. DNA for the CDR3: TGTGCCATCAGTGAGGAGGTTAATTACTACGAGCAGTACTTC. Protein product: CAISEEVNYYEQYF.

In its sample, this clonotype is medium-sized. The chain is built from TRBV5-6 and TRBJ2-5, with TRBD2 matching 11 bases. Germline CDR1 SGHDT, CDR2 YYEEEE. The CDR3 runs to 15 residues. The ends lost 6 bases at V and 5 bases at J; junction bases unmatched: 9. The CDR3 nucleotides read TGTGCCAGCAACAAGGAGGGACTAGCGGCCGAGACCCAGTACTTC. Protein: CASNKEGLAAETQYF. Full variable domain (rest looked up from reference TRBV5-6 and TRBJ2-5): DAGVTQSPTHLIKTRGQQVTLRCSPKSGHDTVSWYQQALGQGPQFIFQYYEEEERQRGNFPDRFSGHQFPNYSSELNVNALLLGDSALYLCASNKEGLAAETQYFGPGTRLLVL.

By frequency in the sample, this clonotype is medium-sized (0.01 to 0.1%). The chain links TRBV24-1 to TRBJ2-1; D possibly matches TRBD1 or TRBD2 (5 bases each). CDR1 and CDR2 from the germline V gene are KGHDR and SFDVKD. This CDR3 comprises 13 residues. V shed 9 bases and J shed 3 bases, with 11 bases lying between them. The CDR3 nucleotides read TGTGCCACCGAGGGACGGTTCTACAATGAGCAGTTCTTC. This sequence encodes CATEGRFYNEQFF.

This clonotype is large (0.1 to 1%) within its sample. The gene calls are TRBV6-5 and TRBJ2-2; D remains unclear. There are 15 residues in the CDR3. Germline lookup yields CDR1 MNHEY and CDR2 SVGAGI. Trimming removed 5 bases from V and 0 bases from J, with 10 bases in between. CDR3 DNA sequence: TGTGCCAGCAGTCAACTTACCGCGAACACCGGGGAGCTGTTTTTT. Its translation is CASSQLTANTGELFF.

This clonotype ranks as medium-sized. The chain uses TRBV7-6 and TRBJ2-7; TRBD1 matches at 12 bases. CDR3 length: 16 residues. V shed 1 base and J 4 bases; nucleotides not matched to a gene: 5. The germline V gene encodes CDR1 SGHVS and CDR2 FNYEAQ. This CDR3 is CASSLEGTGGMYEQYF. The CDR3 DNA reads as TGTGCCAGCAGCTTAGAAGGGACAGGGGGCATGTACGAGCAGTACTTC.

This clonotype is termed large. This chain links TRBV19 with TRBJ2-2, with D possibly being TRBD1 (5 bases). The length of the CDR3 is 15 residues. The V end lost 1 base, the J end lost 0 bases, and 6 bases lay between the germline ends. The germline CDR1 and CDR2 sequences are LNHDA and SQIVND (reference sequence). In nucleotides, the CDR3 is TGTGCCAGTAGTATAGCCAGGGCGAACACCGGGGAGCTGTTTTTT. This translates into CASSIARANTGELFF.

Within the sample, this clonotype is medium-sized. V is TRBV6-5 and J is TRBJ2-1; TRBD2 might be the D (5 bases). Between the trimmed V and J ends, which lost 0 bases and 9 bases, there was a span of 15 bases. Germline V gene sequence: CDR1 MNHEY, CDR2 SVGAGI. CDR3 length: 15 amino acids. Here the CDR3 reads CASSYSSDQKFEQFF. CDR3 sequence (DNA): TGTGCCAGCAGTTACTCTAGCGATCAGAAATTTGAGCAGTTCTTC.

Here the CDR3 reads CASSQGLDNSPLHF. The CDR3 DNA reads TGTGCCAGCAGCCAGGGGTTAGATAATTCACCCCTCCACTTT. V is TRBV28 and J is TRBJ1-6, with D possibly being TRBD1 (6 bases). The germline CDR1 and CDR2 sequences are MDHEN and SYDVKM. This CDR3 has 14 amino acids. Deletions cut 6 bases from V and 5 bases from J, with 11 bases between.

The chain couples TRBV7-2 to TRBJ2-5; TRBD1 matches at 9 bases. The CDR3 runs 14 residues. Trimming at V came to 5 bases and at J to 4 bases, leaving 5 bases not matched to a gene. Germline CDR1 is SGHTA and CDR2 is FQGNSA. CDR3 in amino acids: CASSPTGGGETQYF. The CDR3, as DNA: TGTGCCAGCAGCCCAACAGGGGGCGGAGAGACCCAGTACTTC.

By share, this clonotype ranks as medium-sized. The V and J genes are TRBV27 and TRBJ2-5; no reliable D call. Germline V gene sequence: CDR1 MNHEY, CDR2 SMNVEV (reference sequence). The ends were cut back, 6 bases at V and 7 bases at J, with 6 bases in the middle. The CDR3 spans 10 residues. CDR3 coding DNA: TGTGCCAGCAGCCGAGGGACCCAGTACTTC. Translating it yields CASSRGTQYF.

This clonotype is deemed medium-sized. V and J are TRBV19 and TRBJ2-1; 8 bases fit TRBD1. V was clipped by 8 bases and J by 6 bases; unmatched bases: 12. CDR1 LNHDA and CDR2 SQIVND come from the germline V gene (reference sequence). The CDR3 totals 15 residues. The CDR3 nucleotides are TGTGCCAGTGGGTGGCCAGGGGGCGCTAGCAATGAGCAGTTCTTC. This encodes CASGWPGGASNEQFF.

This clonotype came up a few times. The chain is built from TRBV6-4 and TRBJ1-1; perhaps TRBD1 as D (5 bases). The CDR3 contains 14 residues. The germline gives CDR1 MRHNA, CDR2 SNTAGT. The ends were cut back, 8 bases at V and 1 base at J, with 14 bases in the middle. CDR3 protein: CASSPGTANTEAFF. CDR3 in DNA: TGTGCCAGCTCCCCCGGGACGGCGAACACTGAAGCTTTCTTT.

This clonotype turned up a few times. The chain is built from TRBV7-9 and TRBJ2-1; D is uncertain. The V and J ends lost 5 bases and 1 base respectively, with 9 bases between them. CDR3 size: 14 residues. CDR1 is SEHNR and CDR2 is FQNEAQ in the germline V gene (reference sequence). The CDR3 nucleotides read TGTGCCAGCAGCACCGGTGTTTCCTACAATGAGCAGTTCTTC. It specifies CASSTGVSYNEQFF.

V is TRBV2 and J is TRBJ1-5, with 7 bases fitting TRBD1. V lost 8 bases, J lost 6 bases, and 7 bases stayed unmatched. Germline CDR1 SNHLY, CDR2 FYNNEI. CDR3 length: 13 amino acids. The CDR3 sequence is CASGAGGAQPQHF. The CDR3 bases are TGTGCCAGCGGGGCAGGGGGTGCTCAGCCCCAGCATTTT.

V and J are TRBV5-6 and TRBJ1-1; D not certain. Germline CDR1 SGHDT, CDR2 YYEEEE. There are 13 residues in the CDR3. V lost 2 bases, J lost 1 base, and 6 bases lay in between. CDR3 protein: CASSLAGNTEAFF. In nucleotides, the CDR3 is TGTGCCAGCAGCTTAGCGGGGAACACTGAAGCTTTCTTT.

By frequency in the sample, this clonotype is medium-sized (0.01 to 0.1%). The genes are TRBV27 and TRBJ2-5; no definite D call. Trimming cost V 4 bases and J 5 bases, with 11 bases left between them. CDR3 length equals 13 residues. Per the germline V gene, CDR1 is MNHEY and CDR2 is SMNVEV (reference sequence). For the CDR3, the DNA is TGTGCCAGCAGTTCTTTGTCGTCGGAGACCCAGTACTTC. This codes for CASSSLSSETQYF.

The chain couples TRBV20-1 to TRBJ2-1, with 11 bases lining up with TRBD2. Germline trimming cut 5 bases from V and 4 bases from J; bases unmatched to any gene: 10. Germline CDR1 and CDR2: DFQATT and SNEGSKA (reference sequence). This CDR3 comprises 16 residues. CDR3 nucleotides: TGCAGTGCTCTAGAGGGACTAGCGGACCCTTACAATGAGCAGTTCTTC. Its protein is CSALEGLADPYNEQFF.

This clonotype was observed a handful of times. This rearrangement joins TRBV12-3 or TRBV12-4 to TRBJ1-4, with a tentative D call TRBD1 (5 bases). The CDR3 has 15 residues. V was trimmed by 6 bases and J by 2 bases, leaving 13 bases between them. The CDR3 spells CASSSGTYTNEKLFF. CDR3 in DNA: TGTGCCAGCAGCAGCGGGACGTATACTAATGAAAAACTGTTTTTT.

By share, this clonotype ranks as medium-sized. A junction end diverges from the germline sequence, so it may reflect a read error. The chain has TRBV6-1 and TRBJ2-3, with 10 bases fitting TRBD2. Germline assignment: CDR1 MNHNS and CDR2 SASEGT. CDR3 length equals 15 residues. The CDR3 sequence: CASREAGGHSDTQYF. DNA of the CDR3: TGTGCCAGCAGGGAAGCGGGAGGGCATTCAGATACGCAGTATTTT.

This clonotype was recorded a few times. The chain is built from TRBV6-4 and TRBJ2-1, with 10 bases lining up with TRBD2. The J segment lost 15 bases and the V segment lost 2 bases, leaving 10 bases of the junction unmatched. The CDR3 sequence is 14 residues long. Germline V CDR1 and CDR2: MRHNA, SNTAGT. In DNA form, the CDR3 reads TGTGCCAGCAGTGACGAGGCTAGCGGGAGAGCAGTGTTCTTC. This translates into CASSDEASGRAVFF.

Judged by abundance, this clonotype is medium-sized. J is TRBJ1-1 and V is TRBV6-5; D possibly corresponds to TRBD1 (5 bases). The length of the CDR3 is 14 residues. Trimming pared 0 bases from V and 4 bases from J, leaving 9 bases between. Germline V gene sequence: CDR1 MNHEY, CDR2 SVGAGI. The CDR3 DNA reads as TGTGCCAGCAGTTACTCGAGTAGGGGCACTGAAGCTTTCTTT. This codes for CASSYSSRGTEAFF.

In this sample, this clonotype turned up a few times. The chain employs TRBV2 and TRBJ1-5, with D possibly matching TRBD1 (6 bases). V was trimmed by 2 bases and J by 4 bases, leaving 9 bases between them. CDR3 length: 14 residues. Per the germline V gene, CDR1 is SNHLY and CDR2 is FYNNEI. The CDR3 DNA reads TGTGCCAGCAGTGAAATGACAGGAAATCAGCCCCAGCATTTT. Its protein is CASSEMTGNQPQHF.

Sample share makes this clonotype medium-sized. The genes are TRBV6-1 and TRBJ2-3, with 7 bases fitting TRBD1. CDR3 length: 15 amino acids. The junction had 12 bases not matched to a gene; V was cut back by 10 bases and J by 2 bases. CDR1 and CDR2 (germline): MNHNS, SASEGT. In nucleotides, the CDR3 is TGTGCCACCAAAAACAGGGGAAGGATCACAGATACGCAGTATTTT. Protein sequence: CATKNRGRITDTQYF.